The 30 T cell receptor beta chains reported below all come from one sample, sequenced in a study of CD8 T cells in ankylosing spondylitis. Overall study results and limits: Apparently characteristic of ankylosing spondylitis blood was a TCR beta motif (about eight highly homologous variants).

These receptors have no identified antigens. TCRdb redid the calling of the 5' RACE reads with MiXCR, one entry per CDR3 protein. Of about 400,000 distinct CDR3 sequences in the sample, about a fifth were seen once. Material for sequencing was blood, either unsorted or a sorted T cell fraction (not recorded which). The source is a male donor with ankylosing spondylitis.

This clonotype was seen more than once but under ten times. The chain joins TRBV4-1 to TRBJ2-2; 9 bases agree with TRBD1. Germline V gene sequence: CDR1 MGHRA, CDR2 YSYEKL. This CDR3 comprises 15 residues. The J segment lost 4 bases and the V segment lost 5 bases, leaving 5 bases of the junction unmatched. CDR3 bases: TGCGCCAGCAGCTGGGACAGGGAGACCACCGGGGAGCTGTTTTTT. Translating it yields CASSWDRETTGELFF.

CDR3 loop: CASSQGTRAGANVLTF. The CDR3, as DNA: TGCGCCAGCAGCCAAGGAACTAGGGCTGGGGCCAACGTCCTGACTTTC. The rearrangement uses TRBV4-1 and TRBJ2-6; possible D gene TRBD2, 5 bases. V lost 1 base to trimming and J lost 2 bases, with 9 bases between them. The germline V gene has CDR1 MGHRA and CDR2 YSYEKL. This CDR3 comprises 16 residues.

The V and J genes are TRBV2 and TRBJ2-5; weak D call: TRBD2 (5 bases). CDR1 is SNHLY and CDR2 is FYNNEI in the germline V gene. This CDR3 is built from 14 residues. V was clipped by 6 bases and J by 4 bases, with 15 bases between them. CDR3 region: CASSTGKILETQYF. The CDR3 nucleotides read TGTGCCAGCAGCACGGGAAAGATTTTAGAGACCCAGTACTTC.

V usage is TRBV6-5 and J usage is TRBJ1-1; 10 nucleotides line up with TRBD1. The germline V gene has CDR1 MNHEY and CDR2 SVGAGI. This CDR3 is 17 amino acids long. Germline trimming cut 0 bases from V and 0 bases from J; bases unmatched to any gene: 4. The CDR3 region is CASSYSSGTGVNTEAFF. CDR3 nucleotide sequence: TGTGCCAGCAGTTACTCTTCCGGGACAGGGGTGAACACTGAAGCTTTCTTT.

V usage is TRBV27 and J usage is TRBJ1-3; D gene unclear. There are 14 residues in the CDR3. Trimming left V 6 bases short and J 4 bases short, with 13 bases between. Germline CDR1 is MNHEY and CDR2 is SMNVEV (reference sequence). This chain's CDR3 is CASRPRVDGNTIYF. The DNA of the CDR3 is TGTGCCAGCAGACCTCGAGTGGACGGAAACACCATATATTTT.

This clonotype was detected only a few times. The rearrangement joins TRBV5-1 to TRBJ1-4, with 7 bases lining up with TRBD1. The CDR3 spans 13 residues. J lost 8 bases, V lost 3 bases, and 4 bases had no gene match. Germline loops: CDR1 SGHRS, CDR2 YFSETQ. CDR3 sequence reads: CASSSRDSEKLFF. DNA of the CDR3: TGCGCCAGCAGCTCCCGGGACAGCGAAAAACTGTTTTTT.

This clonotype showed up many times. The chain is built from TRBV3-1 and TRBJ2-3, with 7 bases aligning to TRBD2. Germline V lookup: CDR1 LGHDT, CDR2 YNNKEL (reference sequence). The CDR3 sequence is 19 residues long. With 0 bases clipped from V and 3 bases from J, the junction kept 15 bases outside the gene matches. In DNA form, the CDR3 reads TGTGCCAGCAGCCAAGAAGGGAGTTATCCTAGCGGTAAAACAGATACGCAGTATTTT. Protein product: CASSQEGSYPSGKTDTQYF.

The chain recombines TRBV6-1 with TRBJ1-1; the D gene is possibly TRBD1 (5 bases). Trimming stripped 10 bases from V and 0 bases from J, with 12 bases between. Germline V gives CDR1 MNHNS, CDR2 SASEGT. The CDR3 spans 13 residues. As DNA, the CDR3 is TGTGCCACAGCGCGGGGGATGAACACTGAAGCTTTCTTT. This translates into CATARGMNTEAFF.

This sequence joins TRBV9 and TRBJ2-7, with D possibly being TRBD1 (5 bases). CDR3 length: 17 amino acids. V lost 0 bases to trimming and J lost 0 bases, with 16 bases between them. Germline-derived CDR1 and CDR2 are SGDLS and YYNGEE. CDR3 loop: CASSVEVGPKHSYEQYF. In nucleotides, the CDR3 is TGTGCCAGCAGCGTAGAGGTGGGGCCCAAACACTCCTACGAGCAGTACTTC.

This clonotype has a handful of counts. The rearrangement joins TRBV7-2 to TRBJ2-1; 10 nucleotides match TRBD2. Germline values: CDR1 SGHTA, CDR2 FQGNSA. With V trimmed by 6 bases and J by 15 bases, 8 bases remained unmatched. This CDR3 is 12 amino acids long. DNA of the CDR3: TGTGCCAGCAGTGTAGCGGGGGGCCTCCTGTTCTTC. It translates to CASSVAGGLLFF.

The genes are TRBV9 and TRBJ2-7; the match to TRBD2 covers 7 bases. Germline trimming cut 3 bases from V and 0 bases from J; bases unmatched to any gene: 6. CDR3 length: 15 amino acids. Germline-derived CDR1 and CDR2 are SGDLS and YYNGEE. CDR3 nucleotide sequence: TGTGCCAGCAGCGCCGGGACTACGAGCTCCTACGAGCAGTACTTC. Encoded protein: CASSAGTTSSYEQYF.

Only a few counts were recorded for this clonotype. The chain carries TRBV11-2 and TRBJ1-5, with D maybe TRBD1 (5 bases). This CDR3 has 18 residues. The germline V gene has CDR1 SGHAT and CDR2 FQNNGV. Trimming cost V 1 base and J 3 bases, with 19 bases left between them. The CDR3 loop reads CASSLGGAGLPFNQPQHF. CDR3 nucleotide sequence: TGTGCCAGCAGCTTAGGTGGGGCGGGGTTACCCTTCAATCAGCCCCAGCATTTT.

The chain links TRBV20-1 to TRBJ2-7; TRBD2 might be the D (6 bases). Germline assignment: CDR1 DFQATT and CDR2 SNEGSKA (reference sequence). The CDR3 is made up of 15 amino acids. Deletions cut 0 bases from V and 0 bases from J, with 12 bases between. The CDR3 reads CSAREPSASSYEQYF. In DNA, the CDR3 is TGCAGTGCTAGAGAACCTAGCGCGAGCTCCTACGAGCAGTACTTC.

On this clonotype: Its ends do not fully match the called genes, so a read error is possible. This chain joins TRBV20-1 and TRBJ2-2; TRBD2 is a possible D gene (6 bases). Per the germline V gene, CDR1 is DFQATT and CDR2 is SNEGSKA (reference sequence). CDR3 length equals 15 residues. The CDR3 is CSALGLSINTRELFF. The DNA for the CDR3 is TGCAGTGCCTTGGGACTCTCGATAAACACCAGGGAGCTGTTTTTT.

V is TRBV7-8 and J is TRBJ1-2, with unresolved D. Germline values: CDR1 SGHVS, CDR2 FQNEAQ. V lost 7 bases to trimming and J lost 5 bases, with 20 bases between them. The CDR3 totals 15 residues. The DNA for the CDR3 is TGTGCCAGCACCTCCGGCCCGGGTCATGTTTATGGCTACACCTTC. Translating gives CASTSGPGHVYGYTF. The variable domain in full, with the rest retrieved from reference TRBV7-8 and TRBJ1-2, is GAGVSQSPRYKVAKRGQDVALRCDPISGHVSLFWYQQALGQGPEFLTYFQNEAQLDKSGLPSDRFFAERPEGSVSTLKIQRTQQEDSAVYLCASTSGPGHVYGYTFGSGTRLTVV.

The chain is built from TRBV11-3 and TRBJ2-1; tentative D call: TRBD2 (6 bases). This CDR3 is 14 amino acids long. The V gene lost 5 bases and the J gene lost 8 bases, with 16 bases spanning the gap. Germline values: CDR1 SGHNT, CDR2 YENEEA. In DNA, the CDR3 is TGTGCCAGCAGCCTGGGGGAGGTGCTGGATGAGCAGTTCTTC. It specifies CASSLGEVLDEQFF.

This clonotype showed up just a few times. The V gene is TRBV7-2, the J gene TRBJ2-3; TRBD2 is a possible D gene (6 bases). This CDR3 is built from 14 residues. V shed 3 bases and J shed 3 bases, with 10 bases lying between them. Looked up from germline, CDR1 is SGHTA and CDR2 is FQGNSA. CDR3 DNA sequence: TGTGCCAGCAGCTTTGGACTAAGGACAGATACGCAGTATTTT. This codes for CASSFGLRTDTQYF. Complete variable domain (other parts from reference TRBV7-2 and TRBJ2-3): GAGVSQSPSNKVTEKGKDVELRCDPISGHTALYWYRQSLGQGLEFLIYFQGNSAPDKSGLPSDRFSAERTGGSVSTLTIQRTQQEDSAVYLCASSFGLRTDTQYFGPGTRLTVL.

This clonotype appeared a few times. The chain links TRBV7-3 to TRBJ2-2; D is unclear. Germline-derived CDR1 and CDR2 are SGHTA and FQGTGA. This CDR3 comprises 15 residues. Trimming pared 1 base from V and 1 base from J, leaving 7 bases between. CDR3 coding DNA: TGTGCCAGCAGCTTAATACGGAGGAACACCGGGGAGCTGTTTTTT. It specifies CASSLIRRNTGELFF.

The rearrangement links TRBV12-3 or TRBV12-4 to TRBJ1-1; perhaps TRBD1 as D (5 bases). Trimming cost V 3 bases and J 5 bases, with 10 bases left between them. The CDR3 totals 13 residues. The CDR3 sequence: CASSFGARTEAFF. The DNA for the CDR3 is TGTGCCAGCAGTTTTGGGGCGAGGACTGAAGCTTTCTTT.

This clonotype was counted a few times. The chain combines TRBV7-9 with TRBJ2-1; D could derive from TRBD1 or TRBD2 (5 bases each). The germline V gene encodes CDR1 SEHNR and CDR2 FQNEAQ (reference sequence). The V gene lost 5 bases and the J gene lost 15 bases, with 17 bases spanning the gap. There are 12 residues in the CDR3. CDR3 sequence: CASSPVGESPFF. In DNA form, the CDR3 reads TGTGCCAGCAGCCCAGTAGGGGAGAGTCCGTTCTTC.

The genes are TRBV20-1 and TRBJ2-5; D not resolved. Germline CDR1 DFQATT, CDR2 SNEGSKA (reference sequence). This CDR3 comprises 15 residues. Trimming took 1 base from V and 5 from J, leaving 17 bases between them. The CDR3 sequence is CSARVAGQYGETQYF. The DNA for the CDR3 is TGCAGTGCTAGAGTAGCTGGTCAATACGGGGAGACCCAGTACTTC.

This chain's CDR3 is CASTRAGANVLTF. The CDR3 nucleotides are TGTGCCAGCACAAGAGCGGGGGCCAACGTCCTGACTTTC. V is TRBV6-6 and J is TRBJ2-6; unclear D gene. Germline CDR1 reads MNHNY; CDR2 reads SVGAGI (reference sequence). This CDR3 is built from 13 residues. V dropped 7 bases and J dropped 4 bases, with 8 bases sitting between them.

V and J are TRBV3-1 and TRBJ2-1; D ambiguous. The CDR3 spans 15 residues. The ends were cut back, 2 bases at V and 4 bases at J, with 12 bases in the middle. Germline-derived CDR1 and CDR2 are LGHDT and YNNKEL (reference sequence). The CDR3 loop is CASSQSELKYNEQFF. The CDR3 nucleotides are TGTGCCAGCAGCCAATCCGAATTGAAATACAATGAGCAGTTCTTC.

This chain connects TRBV18 to TRBJ2-5; D possibly uses TRBD1 or TRBD2 (5 bases each). The germline V gene has CDR1 KGHSH and CDR2 LQKENI. Trimming took 3 bases from V and 5 from J, leaving 13 bases between them. The CDR3 totals 14 residues. CDR3 coding DNA: TGTGCCAGCTCACCTCCCGGGGCTGCGGAGACCCAGTACTTC. It yields the protein CASSPPGAAETQYF. Variable domain in full (rest from reference TRBV18 and TRBJ2-5): NAGVMQNPRHLVRRRGQEARLRCSPMKGHSHVYWYRQLPEEGLKFMVYLQKENIIDESGMPKERFSAEFPKEGPSILRIQQVVRGDSAAYFCASSPPGAAETQYFGPGTRLLVL.

This chain links TRBV12-3 or TRBV12-4 with TRBJ2-5; TRBD1 or TRBD2 may be the D gene (5 bases each). CDR3 length equals 14 residues. Trimming left V 6 bases short and J 4 bases short, with 15 bases between. CDR3 protein: CASRGTARGETQYF. The DNA for the CDR3 is TGTGCCAGCAGGGGGACGGCGAGGGGAGAGACCCAGTACTTC.

This clonotype was recorded many times. The rearrangement links TRBV7-3 to TRBJ1-2; D is possibly TRBD1 (5 bases). This CDR3 comprises 13 residues. Germline CDR1 and CDR2: SGHTA and FQGTGA. Trimming removed 2 bases from V and 5 bases from J, with 9 bases in between. CDR3 coding DNA: TGTGCCAGCAGCTTAGGTCAGGGATATGGCTACACCTTC. Translation gives CASSLGQGYGYTF.

This clonotype was seen a few times. This rearrangement joins TRBV27 to TRBJ2-1; 7 nucleotides agree with TRBD2. The CDR3 is made up of 16 amino acids. With V trimmed by 1 base and J by 4 bases, 7 bases remained unmatched. Germline V gene data show CDR1 as MNHEY and CDR2 as SMNVEV (reference sequence). The CDR3 is CASSLLSGLLYNEQFF. CDR3 nucleotides: TGTGCCAGCAGTTTATTATCGGGACTACTGTACAATGAGCAGTTCTTC.

The CDR3 bases are TGCAGCGTTGCAGGAGGGGCCGGGAGCCGTTACGAGCAGTACTTC. It is translated as CSVAGGAGSRYEQYF. The chain is built from TRBV29-1 and TRBJ2-7; D is possibly TRBD2 (6 bases). The CDR3 spans 15 residues. Looked up from germline, CDR1 is SQVTM and CDR2 is ANQGSEA. V gave up 4 bases and J gave up 4 bases, with 20 bases separating them.

The chain combines TRBV5-1 with TRBJ2-3, with a possible D match to TRBD2 (6 bases). The germline V and J ends were trimmed by 0 bases and 4 bases, with 9 bases remaining between them. The germline V gene has CDR1 SGHRS and CDR2 YFSETQ. The length of the CDR3 is 14 residues. The CDR3, as DNA: TGCGCCAGCAGCTTGGATAGGAGGGCAGATACGCAGTATTTT. This codes for CASSLDRRADTQYF.

This clonotype has a handful of counts. The rearrangement links TRBV25-1 to TRBJ2-1; D unresolved. Trimming pared 3 bases from V and 4 bases from J, leaving 10 bases between. Per the germline V gene, CDR1 is MGHDK and CDR2 is SYGVNS. There are 14 residues in the CDR3. Here the CDR3 reads CASSDPGRYNEQFF. Written as DNA, the CDR3 is TGTGCCAGCAGTGACCCCGGACGTTACAATGAGCAGTTCTTC.